This T cell receptor beta chain comes out of a study of T-cell memory formation after mild COVID-19. Study-wide points: For contracting clones, CD4+ ones sat mainly in CM and EM, CD8+ in EMRA. For second-wave clones that peaked at day 37, SARS-CoV-2 specificity went unverified. Clones contracting day 15 to 85 were balanced CD4/CD8; later expanders leaned CD4+.

The TCR alpha and TCR beta cDNA libraries, bearing sample barcodes and UMIs, were generated by 5'RACE using constant-segment primers. Each CDR3 protein gets one entry after TCRdb re-called the 5' RACE reads with MiXCR. The sample shows 400,000 or so distinct CDR3 sequences, around 19% of them seen only once. On this clonotype itself: Its antigen is currently unknown.

This CDR3 contains 19 residues. Germline trimming cut 0 bases from V and 8 bases from J; bases unmatched to any gene: 16. Germline CDR1 LGHNA, CDR2 YSLEER. The clonotype comes from an adult woman who had mild COVID-19 (a few samples of this study predate the infection). Cell type and time point are not known. The chain couples TRBV4-3 to TRBJ2-1, with 10 bases matching TRBD2. Sequencing was performed on PBMCs or a T cell subset sorted from them (not recorded which). The CDR3 reads CASSQDRELAGRPDHEQFF. CDR3 sequence (DNA): TGCGCCAGCAGCCAAGATCGGGAACTAGCGGGAAGACCGGACCATGAGCAGTTCTTC.